Listed here are 18 T cell receptor beta chains from one sample, sequenced in a study of early T cells in non-severe SARS-CoV-2 infection. TCRdb processed the 5' RACE reads anew with MiXCR; each CDR3 protein has one entry. The sample contains approximately 83,000 distinct CDR3 sequences, 11% to 15% of which appear only once. The sample was whole blood. These receptors all come from an adult who was a healthcare worker with PCR-confirmed SARS-CoV-2 infection or an uninfected control (not recorded which).

This clonotype occurred a few times. The chain couples TRBV18 to TRBJ1-6; D remains unclear. CDR3 size: 14 residues. V was shortened by 3 bases and J by 7 bases, with 10 bases between the two germline ends. Germline CDR1 reads KGHSH; CDR2 reads LQKENI. CDR3 bases: TGTGCCAGCTCACCGATGGAATTCAATTCACCCCTCCACTTT. It yields the protein CASSPMEFNSPLHF.

The V and J genes are TRBV5-1 and TRBJ2-5; unclear D gene. CDR1 is SGHRS, CDR2 YFSETQ, per germline. CDR3 length equals 15 residues. V lost 0 bases to trimming and J lost 0 bases, with 9 bases between them. CDR3 in DNA: TGCGCCAGCAGCTTGGAGGTCGGATACCAAGAGACCCAGTACTTC. Translating gives CASSLEVGYQETQYF.

This clonotype was recorded many times. This sequence joins TRBV5-1 and TRBJ2-1, with a tentative D call TRBD1 (5 bases). Trimming pared 4 bases from V and 0 bases from J, leaving 11 bases between. The CDR3 extends over 15 amino acids. The V gene's germline CDR1 is SGHRS and CDR2 YFSETQ. The CDR3 DNA reads as TGCGCCAGCAGCGTTGACAGACCCTCCTACAATGAGCAGTTCTTC. Translation gives CASSVDRPSYNEQFF.

In its sample, this clonotype was seen a few times. The V gene is TRBV9, the J gene TRBJ2-1; 11 nucleotides match TRBD2. The CDR3 contains 14 residues. Germline CDR1 reads SGDLS; CDR2 reads YYNGEE. J gave up 9 bases and V 2 bases, and 4 bases lay outside the gene matches. The DNA for the CDR3 is TGTGCCAGCAGCGTTAGCGGGGGGGTCGGTGAGCAGTTCTTC. This translates into CASSVSGGVGEQFF.

This clonotype was found many times. The V and J genes are TRBV28 and TRBJ1-2; 7 bases align to TRBD1. The J segment lost 4 bases and the V segment lost 3 bases, leaving 2 bases of the junction unmatched. This CDR3 is 13 amino acids long. The germline CDR1 and CDR2 sequences are MDHEN and SYDVKM. The CDR3 region has the DNA TGTGCCAGCAGTTTCGACAGGGTCTATGGCTACACCTTC. It yields the protein CASSFDRVYGYTF.

This clonotype occurred many times. The CDR3 DNA reads TGTGCCAGCAGCCCCAGGTGGAGGGTAGGAGCCAAAAACATTCAGTACTTC. It is translated as CASSPRWRVGAKNIQYF. The chain couples TRBV6-5 to TRBJ2-4; tentatively, D is TRBD2 (6 bases). Germline loops: CDR1 MNHEY, CDR2 SVGAGI. This CDR3 contains 17 residues. Trimming removed 6 bases from V and 0 bases from J, with 18 bases in between.

The chain carries TRBV15 and TRBJ2-7, with a possible D match to TRBD1 (6 bases). V was clipped by 3 bases and J by 7 bases, with 19 bases between them. This CDR3 spans 15 amino acids. The germline V gene encodes CDR1 LNHNV and CDR2 YYDKDF (reference sequence). The CDR3 spells CATSRETGSLGEQYF. The CDR3 nucleotides read TGTGCCACCAGCAGGGAGACAGGTTCTCTTGGGGAGCAGTACTTC.

CDR3 protein: CASSLGGTGSLRSGTGELFF. The CDR3 bases are TGTGCCAGCAGCTTAGGCGGCACAGGGTCCCTACGGAGTGGCACCGGGGAGCTGTTTTTT. This rearrangement joins TRBV7-7 to TRBJ2-2; D is possibly TRBD1 (6 bases). V lost 1 base and J lost 4, with 25 bases in between. CDR3 length equals 20 residues. Germline CDR1 is SSHAT and CDR2 is FNYEAQ (reference sequence).

The V call is TRBV15, the J call TRBJ2-7; tentative D call: TRBD1 (5 bases). Trimming took off 0 bases at V and 6 bases at J, with 12 bases between the two ends. This CDR3 is 14 amino acids long. CDR1 LNHNV and CDR2 YYDKDF come from the germline V gene (reference sequence). CDR3 bases: TGTGCCACCAGCAGAGACAGGGAACTCGGCGAGCAGTACTTC. Protein sequence: CATSRDRELGEQYF.

Many counts were recorded for this clonotype. The V gene is TRBV4-3, the J gene TRBJ2-3; 10 nucleotides align to TRBD2. Germline assignment: CDR1 LGHNA and CDR2 YSLEER. V was clipped by 0 bases and J by 5 bases; unmatched bases: 5. The CDR3 has 16 amino acids. CDR3 DNA sequence: TGCGCCAGCAGCCAAGAGCGAGCGGGGGGGCGAGATACGCAGTATTTT. Translated, it gives CASSQERAGGRDTQYF.

This clonotype was detected only a few times. The chain links TRBV9 to TRBJ2-3; D perhaps matches TRBD2 (6 bases). V lost 0 bases and J lost 3, with 14 bases in between. Germline loops: CDR1 SGDLS, CDR2 YYNGEE. There are 16 residues in the CDR3. The CDR3 loop reads CASSVGGETSTDTQYF. CDR3 sequence (DNA): TGTGCCAGCAGCGTAGGGGGGGAGACTTCGACAGATACGCAGTATTTT.

The sample holds a few counts of this clonotype. The genes are TRBV28 and TRBJ1-4; 8 bases align to TRBD1. Germline V gene lookup returns CDR1 MDHEN and CDR2 SYDVKM. The V gene end was trimmed by 6 bases and the J gene end by 6 bases; junction bases not matched to a gene: 12. This CDR3 is 16 amino acids long. The CDR3 is CASSLTRQGRDEKLFF. CDR3 bases: TGTGCCAGCAGCCTTACTCGACAGGGGCGAGATGAAAAACTGTTTTTT.

A few counts support this clonotype. J is TRBJ2-5 and V is TRBV18; TRBD1 agrees at 8 bases. Germline V gene lookup returns CDR1 KGHSH and CDR2 LQKENI. This CDR3 is 16 amino acids long. Germline trimming cut 3 bases from V and 2 bases from J; bases unmatched to any gene: 8. The CDR3 loop reads CASSPLRDRTQETQYF. The CDR3 region has the DNA TGTGCCAGCTCACCCCTTCGGGACAGGACTCAAGAGACCCAGTACTTC.

This clonotype was seen only a few times. The CDR3: CASSPLDSFGSPLHF. DNA for the CDR3: TGTGCCAGCTCACCACTCGACTCCTTCGGTTCACCCCTCCACTTT. The rearrangement uses TRBV18 and TRBJ1-6; D gene ambiguous. The CDR3 has 15 amino acids. Germline lookup yields CDR1 KGHSH and CDR2 LQKENI. V shed 1 base and J shed 9 bases, with 13 bases lying between them.

This clonotype was seen only a few times. V gene TRBV7-2 combines with J gene TRBJ2-2, with a possible D match to TRBD1 (6 bases). The CDR3 runs 16 residues. Deletions cut 1 base from V and 6 bases from J, with 15 bases between. Germline CDR1 SGHTA, CDR2 FQGNSA. For the CDR3, the DNA is TGTGCCAGCAGCTTAGGAGGGTTACAGGGAGCCGGGGAGCTGTTTTTT. Amino acids: CASSLGGLQGAGELFF.

This clonotype was counted at least ten times. V usage is TRBV29-1 and J usage is TRBJ2-1; D is ambiguous. Between the trimmed V and J ends, which lost 1 base and 8 bases, there was a span of 9 bases. The germline gives CDR1 SQVTM, CDR2 ANQGSEA. The CDR3 length is 12 residues. This CDR3 reads CSVEAVADEQFF. CDR3 bases: TGCAGCGTTGAAGCAGTGGCAGATGAGCAGTTCTTC.

V and J are TRBV11-2 and TRBJ2-7; TRBD1 matches 10 bases. The germline V gene encodes CDR1 SGHAT and CDR2 FQNNGV. This CDR3 is 14 amino acids long. V was pared by 4 bases and J by 6 bases, with 6 bases of the junction left unmatched. The CDR3 nucleotides read TGTGCCAGCAGCTCGGACAGGGGGGGTTCCGAGCAGTACTTC. Encoded protein: CASSSDRGGSEQYF.

The chain links TRBV20-1 to TRBJ2-5; D gene ambiguous. This CDR3 has 14 residues. Germline assignment: CDR1 DFQATT and CDR2 SNEGSKA (reference sequence). V lost 5 bases, J lost 1 base, and 14 bases lay in between. CDR3: CSAQGTPFQETQYF. Here the CDR3 DNA reads TGCAGTGCTCAAGGAACTCCTTTCCAAGAGACCCAGTACTTC.